Shown below are 29 T cell receptor beta chains from a single sample sequenced in a study of blood T cell repertoires in COVID-19. The method was immunoSEQ multiplex PCR; TCRdb's version includes in-frame clones alone and lacks a portion of them. Found here are about 480,000 clones, around 89% of them singletons; the top ten hold approximately 1.8%. Sequences were obtained from PBMCs or T cells enriched from blood (not recorded which). All receptors come from a woman between 40 and 50 years old who had recovered from COVID-19.

This chain's CDR3 is CASSQDLPTGISYEQYF. CDR3 coding DNA: TGCGCCAGCAGCCAAGACCTACCAACAGGGATCTCCTACGAGCAGTACTTC. V usage is TRBV4-3 and J usage is TRBJ2-7, with D possibly being TRBD1 (6 bases). Trimming took 0 bases from V and 0 from J, leaving 15 bases between them. The germline V gene encodes CDR1 LGHNA and CDR2 YSLEER. The CDR3 sequence is 17 residues long.

The CDR3 here is CSVGQGTYNEQFF. In nucleotides, the CDR3 is TGCAGCGTTGGACAGGGCACCTACAATGAGCAGTTCTTC. The chain is built from TRBV29-1 and TRBJ2-1; 7 bases align to TRBD1. The V and J ends lost 4 bases and 2 bases, in that order; junction bases with no gene match: 2. The V gene's germline CDR1 is SQVTM and CDR2 ANQGSEA. The CDR3 is made up of 13 amino acids.

The V and J genes are TRBV13 and TRBJ1-6; TRBD1 agrees at 7 bases. Germline CDR1 and CDR2: PRHDT and FYEKMQ (reference sequence). The trim removed 2 bases at V and 6 bases at J, leaving 10 bases unmatched. The CDR3 runs to 17 residues. Here the CDR3 DNA reads TGTGCCAGCAGCTTAAAACAGGGGAAATTGGGTAATTCACCCCTCCACTTT. Its translation: CASSLKQGKLGNSPLHF.

This clone came up a few times. The chain uses TRBV5-1 and TRBJ2-1, with no clear D. Germline lookup yields CDR1 SGHRS and CDR2 YFSETQ. The CDR3 consists of 13 residues. Trimming left V 0 bases short and J 7 bases short, with 8 bases between. The CDR3, as DNA: TGCGCCAGCAGCTTGGCCCCCATTAATGAGCAGTTCTTC. This gives the protein CASSLAPINEQFF.

The chain uses TRBV27 and TRBJ1-1; 7 bases agree with TRBD1. The germline CDR1 and CDR2 sequences are MNHEY and SMNVEV (reference sequence). This CDR3 is built from 13 residues. The V gene end was trimmed by 8 bases and the J gene end by 1 base; junction bases not matched to a gene: 4. CDR3 residues: CASSTGANTEAFF. CDR3 nucleotide sequence: TGTGCCAGCTCCACAGGGGCGAACACTGAAGCTTTCTTT.

This sequence joins TRBV28 and TRBJ1-3; D unresolved. CDR3 size: 15 residues. Trimming pared 2 bases from V and 0 bases from J, leaving 8 bases between. CDR1 and CDR2 from the germline V gene are MDHEN and SYDVKM. DNA of the CDR3: TGTGCCAGCAGTTTAAGTCTGGCCTCTGGAAACACCATATATTTT. Its translation: CASSLSLASGNTIYF.

The rearrangement joins TRBV28 to TRBJ2-5; 10 bases are a match to TRBD1. Unmatched junction bases numbered 6, after V lost 4 bases and J lost 1 base. The CDR3 is made up of 16 amino acids. CDR1 MDHEN and CDR2 SYDVKM come from the germline V gene. The CDR3 DNA is TGTGCCAGCAGTTCAGGACAGGGGGTTTCCCAAGAGACCCAGTACTTC. Translation gives CASSSGQGVSQETQYF. Full variable domain (remainder filled in from reference TRBV28 and TRBJ2-5): DVKVTQSSRYLVKRTGEKVFLECVQDMDHENMFWYRQDPGLGLRLIYFSYDVKMKEKGDIPEGYSVSREKKERFSLILESASTNQTSMYLCASSSGQGVSQETQYFGPGTRLLVL.

The chain recombines TRBV7-2 with TRBJ1-2; TRBD1 is a possible D gene (5 bases). The germline V and J ends were trimmed by 0 bases and 8 bases, with 19 bases remaining between them. This CDR3 has 16 residues. Germline CDR1 and CDR2: SGHTA and FQGNSA. The CDR3 here is CASSLALGGGSYGYTF. CDR3 DNA: TGTGCCAGCAGCTTAGCTCTAGGCGGGGGGTCATACGGCTACACCTTC. Complete variable domain (other parts from reference TRBV7-2 and TRBJ1-2): GAGVSQSPSNKVTEKGKDVELRCDPISGHTALYWYRQSLGQGLEFLIYFQGNSAPDKSGLPSDRFSAERTGGSVSTLTIQRTQQEDSAVYLCASSLALGGGSYGYTFGSGTRLTVV.

The chain links TRBV5-1 to TRBJ1-5, with TRBD1 identical over 11 bases. The CDR3 has 15 residues. Losses at the gene ends were 4 bases for V and 5 bases for J; bases not matched to a gene: 5. Germline values: CDR1 SGHRS, CDR2 YFSETQ. In nucleotides, the CDR3 is TGCGCCAGCAGCACGGGACAGGGGGGTTATCAGCCCCAGCATTTT. Amino acids: CASSTGQGGYQPQHF.

Worth noting for this clone: Other nucleotide sequences from this sample produce the same CDR3. V gene TRBV29-1 combines with J gene TRBJ1-3; unclear D gene. Per the germline V gene, CDR1 is SQVTM and CDR2 is ANQGSEA. This CDR3 spans 11 amino acids. Between the trimmed V and J ends, which lost 4 bases and 2 bases, there was a span of 3 bases. The CDR3 bases are TGCAGCGTTGCCACTGGAAACACCATATATTTT. This gives the protein CSVATGNTIYF.

To note about this clone: The same CDR3 arises from other DNA sequences in this sample as well. The chain uses TRBV27 and TRBJ1-1; 9 bases are a match to TRBD1. The trim removed 1 base at V and 4 bases at J, leaving 1 base unmatched. Germline CDR1 and CDR2: MNHEY and SMNVEV (reference sequence). The CDR3 loop spans 14 amino acids. CDR3 protein: CASSLLTGGTEAFF. Written as DNA, the CDR3 is TGTGCCAGCAGTTTATTGACAGGGGGCACTGAAGCTTTCTTT.

This rearrangement joins TRBV11-2 to TRBJ2-3, with 9 bases lining up with TRBD1. This CDR3 region has 15 residues. Germline V lookup: CDR1 SGHAT, CDR2 FQNNGV. The V and J ends lost 4 bases and 2 bases, in that order; junction bases with no gene match: 4. CDR3: CASSYRDRDTDTQYF. For the CDR3, the DNA is TGTGCCAGCAGCTACCGGGACAGGGACACAGATACGCAGTATTTT.

The gene calls are TRBV2 and TRBJ1-1; D perhaps matches TRBD1 (6 bases). This CDR3 has 14 amino acids. Germline CDR1 SNHLY, CDR2 FYNNEI. V lost 5 bases and J lost 3, with 13 bases in between. The CDR3: CASSRGGGDTEAFF. DNA of the CDR3: TGTGCCAGCAGTCGAGGGGGTGGTGACACTGAAGCTTTCTTT.

The chain couples TRBV15 to TRBJ2-5; 9 positions match TRBD1. Germline V gene data show CDR1 as LNHNV and CDR2 as YYDKDF (reference sequence). CDR3 size: 18 residues. V was clipped by 1 base and J by 5 bases; unmatched bases: 14. This chain's CDR3 is CATSRGPTGGSPYETQYF. For the CDR3, the DNA is TGTGCCACCAGCAGAGGACCGACAGGGGGTTCCCCCTACGAGACCCAGTACTTC.

The CDR3 DNA is TGCGCCAGCAGCCAAGCATGGGGCTCTAACTATGGCTACACCTTC. This codes for CASSQAWGSNYGYTF. V gene TRBV4-1 combines with J gene TRBJ1-2; D possibly corresponds to TRBD1 (5 bases). The germline CDR1 and CDR2 sequences are MGHRA and YSYEKL. V lost 1 base, J lost 0 bases, and 9 bases lay in between. The CDR3 sequence is 15 residues long.

The V call is TRBV25-1, the J call TRBJ2-7, with 7 bases that match TRBD2. The CDR3 runs 14 residues. Germline loops: CDR1 MGHDK, CDR2 SYGVNS. Trimming took 5 bases from V and 1 from J; bases not matched to a gene: 5. The CDR3 DNA is TGTGCCAGCAGTCCCACGGGACTATCCTACGAGCAGTACTTC. Residues: CASSPTGLSYEQYF.

The rearrangement links TRBV5-6 to TRBJ2-3; 9 bases align to TRBD2. This CDR3 region has 14 residues. CDR1 is SGHDT and CDR2 is YYEEEE in the germline V gene. With 7 bases clipped from V and 3 bases from J, the junction kept 6 bases outside the gene matches. The CDR3 DNA reads as TGTGCCAGCGGCGATAGCGGGAGAACAGATACGCAGTATTTT. It yields the protein CASGDSGRTDTQYF.

The rearrangement joins TRBV5-6 to TRBJ1-2; TRBD1 matches 11 bases. The CDR3 covers 17 residues. The junction had 8 bases not matched to a gene; V was cut back by 1 base and J by 3 bases. CDR1 is SGHDT, CDR2 YYEEEE, per germline. The CDR3: CASSLTPAGQGDYGYTF. The CDR3 coding sequence is TGTGCCAGCAGCTTGACCCCCGCGGGACAGGGGGACTATGGCTACACCTTC.

This chain links TRBV28 with TRBJ1-4; 7 bases fit TRBD1. Germline trimming cut 6 bases from V and 4 bases from J; bases unmatched to any gene: 11. The V gene's germline CDR1 is MDHEN and CDR2 SYDVKM. The CDR3 totals 16 residues. For the CDR3, the DNA is TGTGCCAGCAGCCGGGGACAGAACCCCGGTAATGAAAAACTGTTTTTT. Amino acid sequence: CASSRGQNPGNEKLFF.

This chain links TRBV5-6 with TRBJ2-5, with D unclear. The V and J ends lost 2 bases and 3 bases respectively, with 8 bases between them. The CDR3 is made up of 13 amino acids. Germline V gene sequence: CDR1 SGHDT, CDR2 YYEEEE. As DNA, the CDR3 is TGTGCCAGCAGCTTCGAGACTGAAGAGACCCAGTACTTC. This encodes CASSFETEETQYF.

The rearrangement links TRBV11-3 to TRBJ2-1; 10 nucleotides align to TRBD1. Trimming at V came to 5 bases and at J to 0 bases, leaving 7 bases not matched to a gene. The CDR3 loop spans 17 amino acids. Germline CDR1 and CDR2: SGHNT and YENEEA. The CDR3 sequence: CASSTRDRGPSYNEQFF. The CDR3, as DNA: TGTGCCAGCAGCACAAGGGACAGGGGACCCTCCTACAATGAGCAGTTCTTC.

The chain is built from TRBV27 and TRBJ1-2; tentatively, D is TRBD1 (6 bases). V lost 6 bases to trimming and J lost 8 bases, with 25 bases between them. Germline V CDR1 and CDR2: MNHEY, SMNVEV (reference sequence). This CDR3 is built from 16 residues. The CDR3 loop is CASSPSGVRGHGGYTF. CDR3 DNA sequence: TGTGCCAGCAGCCCATCTGGCGTGCGGGGGCATGGCGGCTACACCTTC.

V usage is TRBV4-3 and J usage is TRBJ2-7, with D perhaps TRBD1 (6 bases). This CDR3 spans 14 amino acids. Germline V gives CDR1 LGHNA, CDR2 YSLEER. V gave up 4 bases and J gave up 3 bases, with 13 bases separating them. For the CDR3, the DNA is TGCGCCAGCAGCCGGCATAGGGGGATCTACGAGCAGTACTTC. Translation: CASSRHRGIYEQYF.

The V and J genes are TRBV27 and TRBJ1-1, with D hard to call. The CDR3 covers 13 residues. CDR1 MNHEY and CDR2 SMNVEV come from the germline V gene (reference sequence). Trimming cost V 5 bases and J 5 bases, with 12 bases left between them. DNA for the CDR3: TGTGCCAGCAGTCTCTCGGTTTTGACTGAAGCTTTCTTT. Amino acid sequence: CASSLSVLTEAFF.

The V gene is TRBV10-3, the J gene TRBJ2-2; 9 bases agree with TRBD2. V lost 8 bases to trimming and J lost 3 bases; unmatched junction nucleotides: 4. The germline gives CDR1 ENHRY, CDR2 SYGVKD. The CDR3 sequence is 14 residues long. CDR3 in amino acids: CAIVAGADTGELFF. The CDR3 region has the DNA TGTGCCATCGTAGCGGGAGCCGACACCGGGGAGCTGTTTTTT.

The rearrangement links TRBV27 to TRBJ2-3, with 12 bases fitting TRBD2. Germline V gives CDR1 MNHEY, CDR2 SMNVEV (reference sequence). V gave up 4 bases and J gave up 4 bases; unmatched junction bases: 3. The CDR3 runs to 15 residues. The CDR3 loop is CASSWGLAGPDTQYF. For the CDR3, the DNA is TGTGCCAGCAGTTGGGGACTAGCGGGCCCAGATACGCAGTATTTT.

The rearrangement links TRBV7-2 to TRBJ2-5, with TRBD2 as a possible D gene (5 bases). Germline V gene sequence: CDR1 SGHTA, CDR2 FQGNSA. With 2 bases removed from V and 4 bases from J, the gap between germline ends came to 14 bases. The CDR3 spans 15 residues. The CDR3: CASSLRTGSTETQYF. The CDR3 DNA sequence: TGTGCCAGCAGCTTACGTACGGGATCGACAGAGACCCAGTACTTC.

The chain recombines TRBV10-1 with TRBJ2-3; 9 positions agree with TRBD2. CDR1 is WNHNN, CDR2 SYGVQD, per germline (reference sequence). J was trimmed by 6 bases and V by 9 bases; bases with no gene match: 10. CDR3 size: 14 residues. CDR3: CASSPSGKADTQYF. DNA of the CDR3: TGCGCCAGTAGTCCTAGCGGGAAAGCGGATACGCAGTATTTT.

The genes are TRBV4-3 and TRBJ1-3, with TRBD1 as a possible D gene (6 bases). CDR1 is LGHNA, CDR2 YSLEER, per germline. The CDR3 sequence is 15 residues long. Trimming stripped 0 bases from V and 3 bases from J, with 9 bases between. The CDR3 spells CASSQEAGVGNTIYF. In DNA, the CDR3 is TGCGCCAGCAGCCAAGAAGCAGGGGTTGGAAACACCATATATTTT.